This TCR beta chain was sequenced in a study of OX40 agonist ivuxolimab in advanced cancers. In the study overall: People who had prior anti-PD-1, anti-PD-L1 or anti-CTLA-4 therapy could take part, and approximately 44% had some. Of the patients, three showed partial responses, one with hepatocellular carcinoma and two with cutaneous melanoma.

Notes on this clone: Its antigen is still unknown.

Clones were read by immunoSEQ multiplex PCR, and TCRdb kept only the in-frame ones, dropping some. The table lists tens of thousands of clones, almost 85% of them singletons. Study outcomes and limitations: On average, CD8+ T cells showed a greater number of expanded clones than CD4+.

The CDR3 has 16 residues. Trimming took 0 bases from V and 1 from J, leaving 11 bases between them. Per germline, CDR1 KGHSH and CDR2 LQKENI. The sequenced sample was CD4+ or CD8+ T cells sorted from blood, obtained in a trial of the OX40 agonist ivuxolimab. J is TRBJ2-3 and V is TRBV18; no clear D gene. This TCR came from an adult with an advanced solid tumor such as melanoma, head and neck, liver or kidney cancer. For the CDR3, the DNA is TGTGCCAGCTCACCACCCGATGGATTCGGCACAGATACGCAGTATTTT. This gives the protein CASSPPDGFGTDTQYF.